The T cell receptor (beta chain) under discussion was sequenced for a study of T cells after posttransplantation cyclophosphamide (dated by TCRdb to about 2016). Study-wide context: Using TRB sequencing, the study followed how the T cell repertoire rebuilt after myeloablative bone marrow transplantation with posttransplantation cyclophosphamide given as GVHD prophylaxis. Public TRB sequences were searched against a database of over 3,000 sequences associated with responses to pathogens, tumor antigens, self-antigens and alloantigens. Blood from all 35 or so PTCy patients with 1-year posttransplant specimens was subjected to TRB sequencing. TRB sequencing was also done on up to about 3 additional blood samples from 2 to 5.2 years after transplant in 3 patients, and on pretransplant blood from several patients. Samples from around 35 PTCy-treated patients and 15 to 20 related bone marrow donors of those patients were subjected to antigen receptor sequencing. TRA and TRB clonality were tightly correlated in several samples, so subsequent TCR analyses focused on TRB only. Study-wide findings and limitations: The TRB repertoires of T cells infiltrating skin or the GI tract showed only limited overlap with the TRB repertoires found in blood. Donor-recipient similarity was low at 1-2 months but rose over the first year, and later blood repertoires were often dominated by donor CD8+ memory clones. Across the approximately 47 patients, TRB clonality was highly associated with recipient CMV seropositivity and CMV reactivation, and diversity with PTCy was similar to that in the CNI/methotrexate controls.

The control group consisted of 11 patients who received myeloablative marrow transplants with methotrexate plus a calcineurin inhibitor and who were sampled 1 year after transplant. Peripheral blood and bone marrow mononuclear cells were isolated by Ficoll-Hypaque density centrifugation and were cryopreserved. The CDR3 runs 17 residues from the cysteine to the phenylalanine. Only the CDR3 DNA is retained, 51 bases long and in frame from the first base. In the germline V gene, CDR1 corresponds to SGHAT and CDR2 to FQNNGV. Cut back by 4 bases and 3 bases, the V and J ends lie 20 bases apart. TRB sequencing used genomic DNA with the immunoSEQ assay at survey resolution or the hsTCRB kit. Under the source paper's analysis protocol: The immunoSEQ software was used for initial read processing, and the LymphoSeq R package was used for repertoire analyses. For each TRB dataset, clonality was calculated as 1 minus normalized Shannon entropy, and the Gini coefficient was computed as well. Phenotypes of unsorted samples were inferred by mapping TRB sequences from sorted subsets of the recipient or donor onto unsorted samples of the same recipient. Drawn from immuneACCESS, this table holds only the in-frame rearrangements with V and J called that TCRdb kept. Clones are partly lost; checked studies trace under half to an unresolved V gene and leave the rest unexplained. That table gives V, J and clone size, and the DNA gave D and trimming. For this sample the table gives around 15,000 clones, of which roughly 80% were detected only once. The ten largest clones add up to under 3.5% of the sample.

Concerning this clone: Its antigen specificity is not known. No base quality information exists; no much larger clone differs at one position.

The chain is encoded by TRBV11-2 joined to TRBJ2-3; a weak D assignment points to TRBD2 (6 bases agree). The sequenced sample was PBMCs, obtained approximately 64 weeks after allogeneic stem cell transplant with calcineurin inhibitor and methotrexate. This clonotype originated in a young adult male patient who received an allogeneic stem cell transplant from an unrelated donor, was CMV-positive, and had acute and chronic GVHD. Some T cells may originate with the graft donor following a transplant. The bases read TGTGCCAGCAGCTCACCAGGGACTCTTGTAGGTACAGATACGCAGTATTTT. This is translated as CASSSPGTLVGTDTQYF. With all but the CDR3 taken from the reference TRBV11-2 and TRBJ2-3 genes, the full variable domain is: EAGVAQSPRYKIIEKRQSVAFWCNPISGHATLYWYQQILGQGPKLLIQFQNNGVVDDSQLPKDRFSAERLKGVDSTLKIQPAKLEDSAVYLCASSSPGTLVGTDTQYFGPGTRLTVL.